This T cell receptor (beta chain) was captured by sequencing in a study of glioma-infiltrating T cells after dendritic cell vaccination. As for the study in general: Glioblastoma patients came from Phase I and II dendritic cell vaccination trials.

Time point denoted: after dendritic cell vaccination, including at tumor progression/relapse. Data came from immunoSEQ multiplex PCR; TCRdb stores just in-frame clones and leaves some out. The repertoire holds tens of thousands of clones, around 86% seen once, with around 2.1% in the top ten. The CDR3 is made up of 14 amino acids. The trim removed 6 bases at V and 2 bases at J, leaving 3 bases unmatched. Germline assignment: CDR1 LNHDA and CDR2 SQIVND (reference sequence). This sequence joins TRBV19 and TRBJ2-5; TRBD2 matches at 10 bases. The clonotype originates from a human donor with glioblastoma. This specimen consisted of blood, obtained after dendritic cell vaccination. The CDR3 sequence: CASRGLASQETQYF. The DNA of the CDR3 is TGTGCCAGTAGGGGACTAGCGAGTCAAGAGACCCAGTACTTC.